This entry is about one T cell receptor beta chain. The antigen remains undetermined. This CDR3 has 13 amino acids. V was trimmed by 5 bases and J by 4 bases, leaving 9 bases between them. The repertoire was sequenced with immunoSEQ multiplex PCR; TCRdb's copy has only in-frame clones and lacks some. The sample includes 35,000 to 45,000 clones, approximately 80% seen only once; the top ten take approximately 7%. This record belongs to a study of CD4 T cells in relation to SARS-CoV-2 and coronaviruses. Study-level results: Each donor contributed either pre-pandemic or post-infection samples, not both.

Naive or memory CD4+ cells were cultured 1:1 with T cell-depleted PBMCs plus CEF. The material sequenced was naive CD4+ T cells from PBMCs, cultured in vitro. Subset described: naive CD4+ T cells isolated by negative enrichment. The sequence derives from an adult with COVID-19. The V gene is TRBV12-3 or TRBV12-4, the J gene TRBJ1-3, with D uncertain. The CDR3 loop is CASSRVEGNTIYF. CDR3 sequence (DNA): TGTGCCAGCAGTAGGGTAGAGGGAAACACCATATATTTT.